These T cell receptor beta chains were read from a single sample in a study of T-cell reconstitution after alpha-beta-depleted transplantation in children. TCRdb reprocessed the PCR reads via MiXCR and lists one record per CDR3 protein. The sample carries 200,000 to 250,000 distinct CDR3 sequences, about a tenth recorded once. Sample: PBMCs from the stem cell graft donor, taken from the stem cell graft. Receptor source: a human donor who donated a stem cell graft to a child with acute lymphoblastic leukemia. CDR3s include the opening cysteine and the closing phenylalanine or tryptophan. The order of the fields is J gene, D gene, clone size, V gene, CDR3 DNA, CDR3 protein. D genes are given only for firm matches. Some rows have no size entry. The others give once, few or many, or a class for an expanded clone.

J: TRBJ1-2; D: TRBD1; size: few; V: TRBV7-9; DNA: TGTGCCAGCAGCTTGGGACAGGGGGTAGACTATGGCTACACCTTC; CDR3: CASSLGQGVDYGYTF
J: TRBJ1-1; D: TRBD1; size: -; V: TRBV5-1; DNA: TGCGCCAGCACCCTCGGACCTCAGGGGGCTGGCACTGAAGCTTTCTTT; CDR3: CASTLGPQGAGTEAFF
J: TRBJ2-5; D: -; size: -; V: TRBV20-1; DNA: TGCAGTGCGATCAGGGCTGGCCAAGAGACCCAGTACTTC; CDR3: CSAIRAGQETQYF
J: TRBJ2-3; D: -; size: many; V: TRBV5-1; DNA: TGCGCCAGCAGCCTTAACGGAAAAGGCACAGATACGCAGTATTTT; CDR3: CASSLNGKGTDTQYF
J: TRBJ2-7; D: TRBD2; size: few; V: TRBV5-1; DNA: TGCGCCAGCAGCCCGGGACTAGCGGGGAACGAGCAGTACTTC; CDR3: CASSPGLAGNEQYF
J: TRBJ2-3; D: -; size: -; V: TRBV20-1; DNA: TGCAGTGCTTCTGGAAGCCCCGGGCCGGCAGATACGCAGTATTTT; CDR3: CSASGSPGPADTQYF
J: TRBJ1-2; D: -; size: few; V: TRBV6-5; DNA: TGTGCCAGCAGTTACAACAGTTGGTATGGCTACACCTTC; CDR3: CASSYNSWYGYTF
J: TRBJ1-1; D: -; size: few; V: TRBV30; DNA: TGTGCCTGGTATTCGTTGACACCTAGGGGTGAAGCTTTCTTT; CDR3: CAWYSLTPRGEAFF
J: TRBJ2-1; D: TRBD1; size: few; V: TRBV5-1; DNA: TGCGCCAGCAGCCCCCGGGACAGGATCAATTGGAATGAGCAGTTCTTC; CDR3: CASSPRDRINWNEQFF
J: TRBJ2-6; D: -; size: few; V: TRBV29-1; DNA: TGCAGCGTTGAGGATAGGGCTGGGGCCAACGTCCTGACTTTC; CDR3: CSVEDRAGANVLTF
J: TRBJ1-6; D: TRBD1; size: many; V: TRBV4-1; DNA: TGCGCCAGCAGCCAAGAGGGACAGGGGAATTCACCCCTCCACTTT; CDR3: CASSQEGQGNSPLHF
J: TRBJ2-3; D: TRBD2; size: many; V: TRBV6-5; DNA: TGTGCCAGCAGTTACATACTAGCGGGCACAGATACGCAGTATTTT; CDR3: CASSYILAGTDTQYF
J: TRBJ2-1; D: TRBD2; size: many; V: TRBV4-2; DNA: TGTGCCAGCAGCCCTCTAGTCAGCGGGGGCCTCTCCTACAATGAGCAGTTCTTC; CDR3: CASSPLVSGGLSYNEQFF
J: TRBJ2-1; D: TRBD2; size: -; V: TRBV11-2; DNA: TGTGCCAGCAGCTTAAAACTAGCGGGGGGGTACTCCTACAATGAGCAGTTCTTC; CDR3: CASSLKLAGGYSYNEQFF
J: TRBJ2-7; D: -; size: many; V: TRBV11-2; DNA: TGTGCCAGCAGCCGCGCGGGACAGATGTACTCCGAGCAGTACTTC; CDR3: CASSRAGQMYSEQYF
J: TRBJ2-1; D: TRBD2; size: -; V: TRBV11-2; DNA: TGTGCCAGCAGCTCCGGGGGGGGCTCCTACAATGAGCAGTTCTTC; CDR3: CASSSGGGSYNEQFF
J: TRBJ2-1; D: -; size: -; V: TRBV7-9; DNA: TGTGCCAGCAGCTTAGGAATGGAAGGCAATGAGCAGTTCTTC; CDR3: CASSLGMEGNEQFF
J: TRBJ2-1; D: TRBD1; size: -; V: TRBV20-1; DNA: TGCAGTGCTAGACCCCTCCGGGACAGAGACAATGAGCAGTTCTTC; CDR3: CSARPLRDRDNEQFF
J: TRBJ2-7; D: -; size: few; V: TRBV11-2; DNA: TGTGCCAGCAGCTTAGTTCAGAAGTTCTACGAGCAGTACTTC; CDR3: CASSLVQKFYEQYF
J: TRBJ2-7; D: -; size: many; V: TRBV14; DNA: TGTGCCAGCAGCCGGGAAATCGGGGTGGGCTACGAGCAGTACTTC; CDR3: CASSREIGVGYEQYF
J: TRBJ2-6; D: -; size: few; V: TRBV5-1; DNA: TGCGCCAGCAGCTTGGTACGGGGTGGGGCCAACGTCCTGACTTTC; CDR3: CASSLVRGGANVLTF
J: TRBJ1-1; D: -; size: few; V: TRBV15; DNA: TGTGCCACCAGCAGAGATGGTGGGGGGGACACTGAAGCTTTCTTT; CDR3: CATSRDGGGDTEAFF
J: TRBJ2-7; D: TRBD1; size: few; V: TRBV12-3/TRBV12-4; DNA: TGTGCCAGCAGACCCGGGACAGGGGGCTTTTACGAGCAGTACTTC; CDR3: CASRPGTGGFYEQYF
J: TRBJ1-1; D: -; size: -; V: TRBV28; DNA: TGTGCCAGCAGTATAGGGACTGGGAACACTGAAGCTTTCTTT; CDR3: CASSIGTGNTEAFF
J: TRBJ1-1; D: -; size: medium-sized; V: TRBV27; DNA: TGTGCCAGCAGTTTAGGCCCGGCCATGAACACTGAAGCTTTCTTT; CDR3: CASSLGPAMNTEAFF
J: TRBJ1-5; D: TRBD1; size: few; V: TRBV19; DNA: TGTGCCAGTAGTACAACAGGGGAGGGTCAGCCCCAGCATTTT; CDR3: CASSTTGEGQPQHF
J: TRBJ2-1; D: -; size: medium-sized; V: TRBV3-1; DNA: TGTGCCAGCAGCCAAGAACAGGTAGCGGCGGGTGAGCAGTTCTTC; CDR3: CASSQEQVAAGEQFF
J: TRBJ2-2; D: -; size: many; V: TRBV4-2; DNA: TGTGCCAGCAGCCAAGAAGGGAGGACCGGGGAGCTGTTTTTT; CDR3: CASSQEGRTGELFF
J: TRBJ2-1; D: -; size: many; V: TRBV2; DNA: TGTGCCAGCAGCCTACTAGTATCCCACAATGAGCAGTTCTTC; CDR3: CASSLLVSHNEQFF